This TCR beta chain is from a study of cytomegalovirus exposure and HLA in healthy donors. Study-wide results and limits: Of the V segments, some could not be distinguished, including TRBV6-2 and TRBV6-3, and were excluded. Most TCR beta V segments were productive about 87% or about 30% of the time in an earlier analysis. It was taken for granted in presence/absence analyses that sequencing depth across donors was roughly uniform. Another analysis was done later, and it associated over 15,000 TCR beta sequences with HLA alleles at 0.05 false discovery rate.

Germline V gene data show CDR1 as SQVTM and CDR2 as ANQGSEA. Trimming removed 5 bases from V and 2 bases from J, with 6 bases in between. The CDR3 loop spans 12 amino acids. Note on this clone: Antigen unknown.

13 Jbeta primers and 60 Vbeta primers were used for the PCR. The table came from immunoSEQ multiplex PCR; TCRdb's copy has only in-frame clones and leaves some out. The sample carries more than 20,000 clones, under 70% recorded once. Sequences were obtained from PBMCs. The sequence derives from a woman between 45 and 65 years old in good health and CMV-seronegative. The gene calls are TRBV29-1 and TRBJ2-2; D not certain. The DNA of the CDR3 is TGCAGCGTTTTCCGTAACACCGGGGAGCTGTTTTTT. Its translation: CSVFRNTGELFF.